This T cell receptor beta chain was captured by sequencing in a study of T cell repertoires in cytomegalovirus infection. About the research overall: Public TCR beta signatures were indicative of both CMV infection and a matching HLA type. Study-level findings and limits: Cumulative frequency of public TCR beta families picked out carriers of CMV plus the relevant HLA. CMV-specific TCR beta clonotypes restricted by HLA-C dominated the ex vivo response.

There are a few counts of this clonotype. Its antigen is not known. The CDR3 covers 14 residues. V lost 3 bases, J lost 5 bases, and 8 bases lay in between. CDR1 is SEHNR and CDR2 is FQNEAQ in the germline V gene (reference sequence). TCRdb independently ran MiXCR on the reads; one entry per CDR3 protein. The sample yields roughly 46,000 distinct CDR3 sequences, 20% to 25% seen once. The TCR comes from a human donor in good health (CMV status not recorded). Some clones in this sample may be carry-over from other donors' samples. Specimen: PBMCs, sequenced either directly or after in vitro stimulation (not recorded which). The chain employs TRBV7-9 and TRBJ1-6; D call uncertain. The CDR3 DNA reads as TGTGCCAGCAGCTTCGCAGAAAATAATTCACCCCTCCACTTT. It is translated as CASSFAENNSPLHF.